One and the same sample provided the 29 T cell receptor beta chains below, sequenced in a study of early T cells in non-severe SARS-CoV-2 infection (dated by TCRdb to the early 2020s). The library was built by means of 5' RACE. The reads were generated on a NextSeq 500. TCRdb took the public reads, trimmed them with fastp at Q25, ran MiXCR for clone calling and kept in-frame beta chains. CDR3 protein duplicates are merged, each entry listing the most common genes and DNA. For this sample there are approximately 80,000 distinct CDR3 sequences; approximately 11% appear just once. Of the sample, about 12% is held by the ten largest clones. Sequences were derived from whole blood, sampled at baseline. All receptors come from an adult who was a healthcare worker with PCR-confirmed SARS-CoV-2 infection or an uninfected control (not recorded which).

The V gene is TRBV7-8, the J gene TRBJ1-5, with 7 bases lining up with TRBD1. Unmatched junction bases numbered 10, after V lost 5 bases and J lost 0 bases. CDR1 SGHVS and CDR2 FQNEAQ come from the germline V gene. The CDR3 has 17 residues. The CDR3: CASSPGLTGVSNQPQHF. For the CDR3, the DNA is TGTGCCAGCAGCCCCGGACTTACAGGGGTTAGCAATCAGCCCCAGCATTTT.

This clonotype was counted ten times or more. V is TRBV5-6 and J is TRBJ2-1; a weak D match, TRBD2 (6 bases). Germline lookup yields CDR1 SGHDT and CDR2 YYEEEE. The CDR3 contains 14 residues. Trimming cost V 5 bases and J 3 bases, with 12 bases left between them. The CDR3 nucleotides read TGTGCCAGCAGAAACTGGGGGGTCTACAATGAGCAGTTCTTC. Its protein product is CASRNWGVYNEQFF. Based on the CDR3 plus reference TRBV5-6 and TRBJ2-1, the full variable domain is DAGVTQSPTHLIKTRGQQVTLRCSPKSGHDTVSWYQQALGQGPQFIFQYYEEEERQRGNFPDRFSGHQFPNYSSELNVNALLLGDSALYLCASRNWGVYNEQFFGPGTRLTVL.

At least ten counts were recorded for this clonotype. The chain is built from TRBV7-9 and TRBJ1-2; D not resolved. Germline V gene sequence: CDR1 SEHNR, CDR2 FQNEAQ (reference sequence). This CDR3 comprises 15 residues. Trimming took off 6 bases at V and 8 bases at J, with 22 bases between the two ends. CDR3 sequence (DNA): TGTGCCAGCAGTCTTCCGTCAGTGATCTTGAGGGGCTACACCTTC. Its translation is CASSLPSVILRGYTF.

This clonotype showed up many times. The chain joins TRBV6-1 to TRBJ2-7; TRBD1 agrees at 8 bases. After removal of 6 bases from V and 4 bases from J, the junction contained 5 bases not matched to a gene. Germline V CDR1 and CDR2: MNHNS, SASEGT. The length of the CDR3 is 13 residues. The CDR3 coding sequence is TGTGCCAGCAGAACAGGGGGACTGTACGAGCAGTACTTC. Translated: CASRTGGLYEQYF.

The V call is TRBV6-1, the J call TRBJ2-1; 9 nucleotides align to TRBD1. The ends lost 8 bases at V and 8 bases at J; junction bases unmatched: 13. CDR1 is MNHNS and CDR2 is SASEGT in the germline V gene. This CDR3 comprises 15 residues. The CDR3 reads CASATQGASGDEQFF. The CDR3 coding sequence is TGTGCCAGCGCTACACAGGGGGCGTCCGGGGATGAGCAGTTCTTC.

This clonotype appeared a few times. The chain uses TRBV11-2 and TRBJ2-5; 9 nucleotides agree with TRBD2. The CDR3 is made up of 14 amino acids. Germline loops: CDR1 SGHAT, CDR2 FQNNGV. The V gene end was trimmed by 8 bases and the J gene end by 6 bases; junction bases not matched to a gene: 10. CDR3 region: CASASGVGGKTQYF. The CDR3 coding sequence is TGTGCCAGCGCTAGCGGGGTCGGCGGGAAGACCCAGTACTTC.

This clonotype was counted at least ten times. For the CDR3, the DNA is TGCAGTGCTAGCCGGGGGACAGCAGCGTTTTATGGCTACACCTTC. This translates into CSASRGTAAFYGYTF. The rearrangement joins TRBV20-1 to TRBJ1-2; 7 nucleotides agree with TRBD1. The CDR3 extends over 15 amino acids. The V gene end was trimmed by 3 bases and the J gene end by 5 bases; junction bases not matched to a gene: 12. Germline CDR1 and CDR2: DFQATT and SNEGSKA (reference sequence).

The rearrangement uses TRBV29-1 and TRBJ2-2; D perhaps matches TRBD1 (5 bases). Trimming removed 4 bases at V and 4 bases at J, with 10 bases between. Germline assignment: CDR1 SQVTM and CDR2 ANQGSEA. The CDR3 is 13 amino acids. The CDR3 bases are TGCAGCGTTGGAAAGGGGCTCACCGGGGAGCTGTTTTTT. Translation: CSVGKGLTGELFF.

This clonotype was seen a handful of times. This chain joins TRBV30 and TRBJ2-5, with TRBD2 identical over 9 bases. J was trimmed by 4 bases and V by 0 bases; bases with no gene match: 6. Germline V gene sequence: CDR1 GTSNPN, CDR2 SVGIG (reference sequence). The length of the CDR3 is 15 residues. The CDR3 DNA reads TGTGCCTGGAGTGTACTGGCTAGCGGGGTAGAGACCCAGTACTTC. This sequence encodes CAWSVLASGVETQYF.

In this sample, this clonotype turned up many times. The chain carries TRBV27 and TRBJ2-3; TRBD2 aligns across 7 bases. Germline V gene data show CDR1 as MNHEY and CDR2 as SMNVEV (reference sequence). V lost 8 bases, J lost 0 bases, and 5 bases stayed unmatched. The length of the CDR3 is 14 residues. The CDR3 nucleotides are TGTGCCAGCTCGGGGGGTGGCAGCACAGATACGCAGTATTTT. It is translated as CASSGGGSTDTQYF.

This clonotype was seen more than once but under ten times. The rearrangement links TRBV28 to TRBJ1-1, with TRBD1 matching over 7 bases. V dropped 6 bases and J dropped 8; count of bases not matched to a gene: 6. This CDR3 has 12 residues. Germline lookup yields CDR1 MDHEN and CDR2 SYDVKM. The CDR3 sequence: CASSLGDREAFF. CDR3 sequence (DNA): TGTGCCAGCAGCCTTGGGGACAGAGAAGCTTTCTTT. Full variable domain (missing parts from reference TRBV28 and TRBJ1-1): DVKVTQSSRYLVKRTGEKVFLECVQDMDHENMFWYRQDPGLGLRLIYFSYDVKMKEKGDIPEGYSVSREKKERFSLILESASTNQTSMYLCASSLGDREAFFGQGTRLTVV.

V is TRBV10-3 and J is TRBJ1-5; perhaps TRBD1 as D (6 bases). The CDR3 runs to 15 residues. Trimming stripped 6 bases from V and 5 bases from J, with 17 bases between. The germline gives CDR1 ENHRY, CDR2 SYGVKD. The CDR3 nucleotides read TGTGCCATCAGCGGGGGCTGGGGGACCGATCAGCCCCAGCATTTT. Residues: CAISGGWGTDQPQHF.

The genes are TRBV4-2 and TRBJ2-1; D is uncertain. This CDR3 contains 15 residues. Deletions cut 0 bases from V and 5 bases from J, with 11 bases between. Germline loops: CDR1 LGHNA, CDR2 YNFKEQ. The CDR3 DNA follows: TGTGCCAGCAGCCAAGATCCGGACCACCACAATGAGCAGTTCTTC. Translated: CASSQDPDHHNEQFF.

In this sample, this clonotype turned up many times. The chain employs TRBV28 and TRBJ2-7, with a possible D match to TRBD1 (6 bases). This CDR3 region has 14 residues. Germline CDR1 MDHEN, CDR2 SYDVKM. Trimming removed 7 bases at V and 5 bases at J, with 18 bases between. The DNA of the CDR3 is TGTGCCAGCACTCATAACAGGGACGTCAACGAGCAGTACTTC. It is translated as CASTHNRDVNEQYF.

Here the CDR3 reads CSAEQEGEKLFF. The CDR3 DNA reads as TGCAGTGCGGAACAGGAAGGGGAAAAACTGTTTTTT. The chain joins TRBV20-1 to TRBJ1-4, with a tentative D call TRBD1 (5 bases). Between the trimmed V and J ends, which lost 6 bases and 8 bases, there was a span of 13 bases. Germline lookup yields CDR1 DFQATT and CDR2 SNEGSKA (reference sequence). CDR3 length: 12 amino acids.

This clonotype was counted many times. V and J are TRBV6-5 and TRBJ2-1, with D possibly matching TRBD1 (5 bases). CDR1 is MNHEY and CDR2 is SVGAGI in the germline V gene. This CDR3 spans 15 amino acids. Trimming removed 0 bases from V and 3 bases from J, with 9 bases in between. This CDR3 is CASSYSGEGYNEQFF. In DNA form, the CDR3 reads TGTGCCAGCAGTTACTCAGGGGAAGGCTACAATGAGCAGTTCTTC.

This clonotype was detected many times. The rearrangement joins TRBV7-2 to TRBJ2-1; D call uncertain. The CDR3 totals 13 residues. Trimming took off 0 bases at V and 3 bases at J, with 3 bases between the two ends. Germline values: CDR1 SGHTA, CDR2 FQGNSA. The CDR3 loop reads CASSLAVYNEQFF. CDR3 sequence (DNA): TGTGCCAGCAGCTTAGCTGTCTACAATGAGCAGTTCTTC.

This clonotype was seen repeatedly, ten times or more. The rearrangement joins TRBV29-1 to TRBJ2-2; 7 positions agree with TRBD1. V was clipped by 5 bases and J by 0 bases; unmatched bases: 6. The CDR3 is 15 amino acids. Germline CDR1 SQVTM, CDR2 ANQGSEA. The CDR3, as DNA: TGCAGCGTTAAGTCAGGGACAGCGAACACCGGGGAGCTGTTTTTT. This sequence encodes CSVKSGTANTGELFF.

This clonotype was observed many times. The chain links TRBV7-9 to TRBJ2-3, with a possible D match to TRBD2 (6 bases). This CDR3 is 14 amino acids long. CDR1 and CDR2 from the germline V gene are SEHNR and FQNEAQ (reference sequence). Between the trimmed V and J ends, which lost 6 bases and 2 bases, there was a span of 12 bases. The CDR3 nucleotides read TGTGCCAGCAGTCCGGGACTCGTCACAGATACGCAGTATTTT. It yields the protein CASSPGLVTDTQYF.

This clonotype occurred a few times. The chain is built from TRBV6-1 and TRBJ2-7, with 7 bases that match TRBD1. The ends lost 3 bases at V and 6 bases at J; junction bases unmatched: 5. Germline CDR1 reads MNHNS; CDR2 reads SASEGT. The length of the CDR3 is 13 residues. In nucleotides, the CDR3 is TGTGCCAGCAGTGAGCAACAGGGGCGCGAGCAGTACTTC. Residues: CASSEQQGREQYF.

This clonotype was counted a few times. The chain joins TRBV30 to TRBJ2-5, with D maybe TRBD2 (5 bases). V shed 1 base and J shed 4 bases, with 7 bases lying between them. From germline, CDR1 is GTSNPN and CDR2 SVGIG (reference sequence). This CDR3 spans 12 amino acids. The CDR3: CAWSGRGETQYF. CDR3 DNA: TGTGCCTGGAGTGGACGGGGAGAGACCCAGTACTTC.

This clonotype was detected ten times or more. The chain joins TRBV5-1 to TRBJ1-1, with D unresolved. The CDR3 is made up of 16 amino acids. Looked up from germline, CDR1 is SGHRS and CDR2 is YFSETQ. V gave up 4 bases and J gave up 5 bases, with 21 bases separating them. The CDR3 nucleotides are TGCGCCAGCAGCCTACTCGACCCAGTACGAGGGACTGAAGCTTTCTTT. Amino acid sequence: CASSLLDPVRGTEAFF.

The table lists this clonotype with many counts. CDR3 bases: TGCAGTGCTAATAGGGACCCCCCGGATGAGACCCAGTACTTC. Translating gives CSANRDPPDETQYF. This chain connects TRBV20-1 to TRBJ2-5; D may correspond to TRBD1 or TRBD2 (5 bases each). The CDR3 extends over 14 amino acids. Germline V gives CDR1 DFQATT, CDR2 SNEGSKA (reference sequence). Trimming removed 4 bases from V and 5 bases from J, with 17 bases in between.

The chain combines TRBV10-2 with TRBJ1-5; D remains unclear. CDR3 length: 15 residues. Germline V lookup: CDR1 WSHSY, CDR2 SAAADI. V lost 6 bases, J lost 6 bases, and 18 bases lay in between. CDR3 loop: CASRGLATDGQPQHF. The CDR3 coding sequence is TGCGCCAGCAGAGGCCTAGCCACCGATGGTCAGCCCCAGCATTTT.

This clonotype was recorded a few times. The chain has TRBV7-9 and TRBJ2-6; no reliable D call. The CDR3 extends over 13 amino acids. The V end lost 8 bases, the J end lost 0 bases, and 5 bases lay between the germline ends. Per germline, CDR1 SEHNR and CDR2 FQNEAQ (reference sequence). For the CDR3, the DNA is TGTGCCAGCGTAAGCTCTGGGGCCAACGTCCTGACTTTC. Encoded protein: CASVSSGANVLTF.

The chain joins TRBV18 to TRBJ2-7; 7 positions agree with TRBD1. The CDR3 loop spans 14 amino acids. Germline values: CDR1 KGHSH, CDR2 LQKENI. V dropped 2 bases and J dropped 3; count of bases not matched to a gene: 4. Here the CDR3 DNA reads TGTGCCAGCTCACCAAGGACAGGTGACTACGAGCAGTACTTC. Translating it yields CASSPRTGDYEQYF.

This clonotype has more than one count but fewer than ten. The chain uses TRBV20-1 and TRBJ2-3, with unresolved D. Germline lookup yields CDR1 DFQATT and CDR2 SNEGSKA (reference sequence). With 3 bases removed from V and 0 bases from J, the gap between germline ends came to 10 bases. The CDR3 is 14 residues long. The DNA of the CDR3 is TGCAGTGCTAGCAACTCTAGAAGCACAGATACGCAGTATTTT. Its protein is CSASNSRSTDTQYF.

This clonotype was seen only a few times. The DNA for the CDR3 is TGTGCCAGCAGCCCTCCTCCGGGACAGGGGCCCACCGGGGAGCTGTTTTTT. Amino acid sequence: CASSPPPGQGPTGELFF. V is TRBV6-2 or TRBV6-3 and J is TRBJ2-2, with 10 bases matching TRBD1. This CDR3 region has 17 residues. Per germline, CDR1 MNHEY and CDR2 SVGEGT. The V and J ends lost 6 bases and 4 bases, in that order; junction bases with no gene match: 11.

The chain combines TRBV11-2 with TRBJ2-7, with a weak D call TRBD1 (6 bases). V shed 4 bases and J shed 2 bases, with 15 bases lying between them. This CDR3 contains 15 residues. The germline gives CDR1 SGHAT, CDR2 FQNNGV. CDR3 sequence: CASSSRTALTYEQYF. The CDR3 DNA is TGTGCCAGCAGCTCCCGGACAGCCCTAACCTACGAGCAGTACTTC.